Detailed here is one T cell receptor beta chain. Antigen specificity is unknown. TCRdb analysed the 5' RACE reads with MiXCR anew, one entry per CDR3 protein. The data hold about 430,000 distinct CDR3 sequences, with around 24% observed a single time. The sample originates from a study of T-cell memory formation after mild COVID-19. Notes on the study in general: From day 15 to 85, contracting clones were balanced between CD4 and CD8, whereas later expanders leaned toward CD4+. CD4+ contracting clones were mainly CM and EM; CD8+ ones, EMRA.

This CDR3 contains 14 residues. The ends lost 6 bases at V and 2 bases at J; junction bases unmatched: 2. The sample consisted of PBMCs or a T cell subset sorted from them (not recorded which). This sequence joins TRBV12-3 or TRBV12-4 and TRBJ1-2, with TRBD1 matching over 11 bases. This receptor was obtained from an adult woman who had mild COVID-19 (a few samples of this study predate the infection). Cell type and time point are not known. As DNA, the CDR3 is TGTGCCAGCAGGAGGACAGGGGGCAACTATGGCTACACCTTC. This translates into CASRRTGGNYGYTF.